The 18 T cell receptor beta chains listed next were all sequenced from one sample in a study of T cell repertoires in cytomegalovirus infection. One entry per CDR3 protein results from TCRdb running MiXCR on the reads. The sample yields about 470,000 distinct CDR3 sequences, roughly 43% seen once. The antigens for these receptors are not known. The sample here was cultured PBMCs, taken from culture after CMV antigen stimulation. The origin of the receptors is a human donor in good health (CMV status not recorded). Some clones in this sample may be carry-over from other donors' samples.

V and J are TRBV27 and TRBJ2-1; either TRBD1 or TRBD2 may fit D (5 bases each). The CDR3 loop spans 15 amino acids. Per germline, CDR1 MNHEY and CDR2 SMNVEV (reference sequence). V gave up 1 base and J gave up 2 bases, with 9 bases separating them. The CDR3 region has the DNA TGTGCCAGCAGTTTATTTGGGGGTGCCTACAATGAGCAGTTCTTC. This encodes CASSLFGGAYNEQFF.

The rearrangement uses TRBV4-1 and TRBJ2-1; 16 bases align to TRBD2. J was trimmed by 9 bases and V by 2 bases; bases with no gene match: 10. This CDR3 is built from 18 residues. The V gene's germline CDR1 is MGHRA and CDR2 YSYEKL. This CDR3 reads CASSQRPGTSGRASEQFF. CDR3 nucleotide sequence: TGCGCCAGCAGCCAACGTCCCGGGACTAGCGGGAGGGCCAGTGAGCAGTTCTTC.

Here the CDR3 DNA reads TGTGCCAGCAGCTCGGACTCTTCTGGAAACACCATATATTTT. Its translation: CASSSDSSGNTIYF. This chain links TRBV7-6 with TRBJ1-3; D unclear. Deletions cut 4 bases from V and 1 base from J, with 8 bases between. The CDR3 is 14 residues long. Germline values: CDR1 SGHVS, CDR2 FNYEAQ.

The chain combines TRBV7-2 with TRBJ1-6; D remains ambiguous. Between the trimmed V and J ends, which lost 4 bases and 9 bases, there was a span of 10 bases. Germline lookup yields CDR1 SGHTA and CDR2 FQGNSA. CDR3 length equals 13 residues. The CDR3: CASSSLDASPLHF. In DNA form, the CDR3 reads TGTGCCAGCAGCTCCTTAGATGCTTCACCCCTCCACTTT.

The V gene is TRBV7-2, the J gene TRBJ1-2; D ambiguous. CDR1 and CDR2 from the germline V gene are SGHTA and FQGNSA. Trimming cost V 2 bases and J 4 bases, with 11 bases left between them. This CDR3 comprises 14 residues. CDR3 residues: CASSLYGSSYGYTF. The CDR3 DNA reads TGTGCCAGCAGCTTATACGGCAGCTCCTATGGCTACACCTTC.

This clonotype was found a few times. This chain joins TRBV19 and TRBJ2-7, with 9 bases that match TRBD2. CDR1 is LNHDA and CDR2 is SQIVND in the germline V gene (reference sequence). The CDR3 sequence is 17 residues long. With 2 bases clipped from V and 3 bases from J, the junction kept 11 bases outside the gene matches. The CDR3 DNA reads as TGTGCCAGTAGTATACTGGCCGGTAGCGGGGGAAACTACGAGCAGTACTTC. Residues: CASSILAGSGGNYEQYF.

V and J are TRBV28 and TRBJ2-7; 9 bases agree with TRBD1. The CDR3 extends over 15 amino acids. Trimming removed 3 bases from V and 8 bases from J; junction bases left unmatched: 11. Per the germline V gene, CDR1 is MDHEN and CDR2 is SYDVKM. Here the CDR3 DNA reads TGTGCCAGCAGTTTTAAGGGACAGGGTTCCTTCAAGCAGTACTTC. It yields the protein CASSFKGQGSFKQYF.

The chain has TRBV7-9 and TRBJ1-4, with D perhaps matching TRBD1 (6 bases). V was cut by 5 bases and J by 11 bases, with 18 bases left in between. CDR3 length: 14 residues. The V gene's germline CDR1 is SEHNR and CDR2 FQNEAQ (reference sequence). The CDR3 DNA sequence: TGTGCCAGCAGCCCTACCCGGGGGCCTCCGAAACTGTTTTTT. Translating gives CASSPTRGPPKLFF.

This clonotype occurred once. The J gene is TRBJ1-2, the V gene TRBV5-4; no clear D. V was trimmed by 5 bases and J by 8 bases, leaving 22 bases between them. The CDR3 covers 15 residues. CDR1 and CDR2 (germline): SGHNT, YYREEE (reference sequence). CDR3 sequence (DNA): TGTGCCAGCAGGTCGAGATCGGCAACTTTAGAGGGCTACACCTTC. This translates into CASRSRSATLEGYTF.

CDR3 coding DNA: TGTGCCAGCAGCTTATCCCCGGGTTTTGAGCTGTTTTTT. This translates into CASSLSPGFELFF. This chain connects TRBV7-2 to TRBJ2-2, with no clear D. This CDR3 is built from 13 residues. The germline V gene has CDR1 SGHTA and CDR2 FQGNSA. Trimming left V 2 bases short and J 11 bases short, with 12 bases between. Full variable domain (outside the CDR3, taken from reference TRBV7-2 and TRBJ2-2): GAGVSQSPSNKVTEKGKDVELRCDPISGHTALYWYRQSLGQGLEFLIYFQGNSAPDKSGLPSDRFSAERTGGSVSTLTIQRTQQEDSAVYLCASSLSPGFELFFGEGSRLTVL.

This rearrangement joins TRBV7-2 to TRBJ1-5; D is unresolved. V lost 1 base, J lost 6 bases, and 7 bases lay in between. CDR1 and CDR2 from the germline V gene are SGHTA and FQGNSA. CDR3 length: 13 residues. The CDR3 DNA is TGTGCCAGCAGCTTAGTCCCAGTTCAGCCCCAGCATTTT. Residues: CASSLVPVQPQHF.

The J gene is TRBJ2-5, the V gene TRBV7-3, with unresolved D. The CDR3 loop spans 14 amino acids. Trimming took off 5 bases at V and 2 bases at J, with 12 bases between the two ends. The germline gives CDR1 SGHTA, CDR2 FQGTGA. The chain's CDR3 is CASSPQVGQETQYF. The CDR3 bases are TGTGCCAGCAGCCCTCAGGTGGGGCAAGAGACCCAGTACTTC.

In its sample, this clonotype was seen a few times. V and J are TRBV12-3 or TRBV12-4 and TRBJ1-6; D call uncertain. V was cut by 6 bases and J by 7 bases, with 13 bases left in between. This CDR3 comprises 14 residues. CDR3 region: CASSLAVGNSPLHF. In nucleotides, the CDR3 is TGTGCCAGCAGCCTGGCGGTCGGAAATTCACCCCTCCACTTT.

The gene calls are TRBV28 and TRBJ2-7; no clear D gene. Germline lookup yields CDR1 MDHEN and CDR2 SYDVKM. V was shortened by 2 bases and J by 3 bases, with 11 bases between the two germline ends. This CDR3 has 14 residues. The CDR3 sequence: CASSLPRVDYEQYF. CDR3 in DNA: TGTGCCAGCAGTTTACCTAGGGTAGACTACGAGCAGTACTTC. The full variable domain, rest sourced from reference TRBV28 and TRBJ2-7, is DVKVTQSSRYLVKRTGEKVFLECVQDMDHENMFWYRQDPGLGLRLIYFSYDVKMKEKGDIPEGYSVSREKKERFSLILESASTNQTSMYLCASSLPRVDYEQYFGPGTRLTVT.

This clonotype was picked up a small number of times. The chain couples TRBV7-2 to TRBJ2-7; TRBD2 aligns across 9 bases. Germline V CDR1 and CDR2: SGHTA, FQGNSA. After removal of 7 bases from V and 6 bases from J, the junction contained 16 bases not matched to a gene. The CDR3 is 16 amino acids. Here the CDR3 reads CASTFFGIAGASEQYF. As DNA, the CDR3 is TGTGCCAGCACCTTTTTCGGTATAGCGGGGGCCAGCGAGCAGTACTTC.

V and J are TRBV19 and TRBJ2-1, with 10 bases identical to TRBD2. This CDR3 has 15 residues. V dropped 4 bases and J dropped 7; count of bases not matched to a gene: 7. The germline V gene encodes CDR1 LNHDA and CDR2 SQIVND (reference sequence). This CDR3 reads CASSTGTSAYNEQFF. DNA for the CDR3: TGTGCCAGTAGTACCGGGACTAGCGCTTATAATGAGCAGTTCTTC.

This clonotype appeared many times. The chain couples TRBV7-2 to TRBJ2-2; D might be TRBD2 (5 bases). Trimming stripped 0 bases from V and 3 bases from J, with 8 bases between. The CDR3 length is 15 residues. From germline, CDR1 is SGHTA and CDR2 FQGNSA. The CDR3 coding sequence is TGTGCCAGCAGCTTAGCGGGGAGTTACACCGGGGAGCTGTTTTTT. This gives the protein CASSLAGSYTGELFF.

This clonotype was seen only a few times. J is TRBJ2-7 and V is TRBV6-4, with TRBD1 as a possible D gene (5 bases). Germline V gene sequence: CDR1 MRHNA, CDR2 SNTAGT. CDR3 length: 15 amino acids. V gave up 6 bases and J gave up 1 base, with 16 bases separating them. CDR3 in DNA: TGTGCCAGCAGCAGGCCAGGGCAGTCTTCCTACGAGCAGTACTTC. The encoded protein is CASSRPGQSSYEQYF.